These 17 T cell receptor beta chains share one sample of origin, sequenced in a study of blood T cells in healthy people across ages. With a J-beta primer mix and a sample-barcoded 5' primer, a second PCR ran roughly 6 to 12 cycles. TCRdb independently ran MiXCR on the 5' RACE reads; one entry per CDR3 protein. The sample carries about 640,000 distinct CDR3 sequences, about 28% recorded once. Sequenced material: blood. These receptors all come from an elderly woman in good health.

This clonotype was seen many times. The chain has TRBV12-3 or TRBV12-4 and TRBJ1-6; D remains unclear. Trimming took off 6 bases at V and 10 bases at J, with 10 bases between the two ends. This CDR3 has 12 residues. CDR3 region: CASRREGSPLHF. For the CDR3, the DNA is TGTGCCAGCAGGAGGGAAGGATCACCCCTCCACTTT.

This clonotype was found many times. The J gene is TRBJ1-5, the V gene TRBV20-1, with 7 bases lining up with TRBD1. The CDR3 runs to 13 residues. Trimming took 2 bases from V and 9 from J; bases not matched to a gene: 7. The germline gives CDR1 DFQATT, CDR2 SNEGSKA (reference sequence). In DNA, the CDR3 is TGCAGTGCTAGATCGACAGGGTCAGGGCCCCAGCATTTT. It translates to CSARSTGSGPQHF.

This clonotype was picked up many times. The chain recombines TRBV5-5 with TRBJ2-7, with D tentatively TRBD1 (6 bases). The CDR3 is 14 amino acids. V was shortened by 4 bases and J by 1 base, with 12 bases between the two germline ends. Germline assignment: CDR1 SGHKS and CDR2 YYEKEE (reference sequence). As DNA, the CDR3 is TGTGCCAGCAGCCTACGGACAGATTCCTACGAGCAGTACTTC. It codes for CASSLRTDSYEQYF.

On this clonotype: Given a much more abundant clone one base away, this may be a read error. The V call is TRBV7-2, the J call TRBJ1-6, with TRBD1 matching over 8 bases. The germline V gene has CDR1 SGHTA and CDR2 FQGNSA. The CDR3 runs 15 residues. This chain's CDR3 is CASSLIRGRNSPPHF. The DNA of the CDR3 is TGTGCCAGCAGCTTAATCAGGGGGCGGAATTCACCCCCCCACTTT.

This clonotype has more than one count but fewer than ten. The chain has TRBV7-2 and TRBJ2-7; 9 positions agree with TRBD2. This CDR3 is built from 15 residues. The J segment lost 2 bases and the V segment lost 2 bases, leaving 4 bases of the junction unmatched. Looked up from germline, CDR1 is SGHTA and CDR2 is FQGNSA. In DNA, the CDR3 is TGTGCCAGCAGCTTAAGCGGGGGGCCGGCCTACGAGCAGTACTTC. It specifies CASSLSGGPAYEQYF. Filled out from reference TRBV7-2 and TRBJ2-7, the complete variable domain reads GAGVSQSPSNKVTEKGKDVELRCDPISGHTALYWYRQSLGQGLEFLIYFQGNSAPDKSGLPSDRFSAERTGGSVSTLTIQRTQQEDSAVYLCASSLSGGPAYEQYFGPGTRLTVT.

This clonotype was seen a handful of times. This clone may be a read error of a much larger clone one base away. This chain uses TRBV25-1 with TRBJ2-4; 9 bases are shared with TRBD1. Trimming removed 6 bases from V and 4 bases from J; junction bases left unmatched: 4. Germline loops: CDR1 MGHDK, CDR2 SYGVNS. The CDR3 spans 14 residues. The CDR3 here is CASRGQGSKNIQYF. The CDR3 nucleotides are TGTGCCAGCAGGGGACAGGGCTCGAAAAACATTCAGTACTTC. The full variable domain, with the rest looked up from reference TRBV25-1 and TRBJ2-4, is EADIYQTPRYLVIGTGKKITLECSQTMGHDKMYWYQQDPGMELHLIHYSYGVNSTEKGDLSSESTVSRIRTEHFPLTLESARPSHTSQYLCASRGQGSKNIQYFGAGTRLSVL.

The rearrangement joins TRBV6-1 to TRBJ2-2; 7 bases fit TRBD1. Germline CDR1 reads MNHNS; CDR2 reads SASEGT. With 11 bases clipped from V and 2 bases from J, the junction kept 11 bases outside the gene matches. The CDR3 runs 15 residues. The CDR3 region is CAGQTGTANTGELFF. The CDR3 nucleotides read TGTGCCGGCCAGACCGGGACAGCAAACACCGGGGAGCTGTTTTTT.

This clonotype was counted many times. V usage is TRBV20-1 and J usage is TRBJ2-7; D might be TRBD2 (6 bases). This CDR3 is 12 amino acids long. The ends were cut back, 5 bases at V and 3 bases at J, with 11 bases in the middle. Germline V gene lookup returns CDR1 DFQATT and CDR2 SNEGSKA (reference sequence). Here the CDR3 DNA reads TGCAGTGCTTCCCGGAGGGGCTACGAGCAGTACTTC. It is translated as CSASRRGYEQYF.

The chain recombines TRBV29-1 with TRBJ1-1; 9 nucleotides agree with TRBD1. Per germline, CDR1 SQVTM and CDR2 ANQGSEA. CDR3 length: 13 residues. The CDR3: CSADRDRVAEAFF. CDR3 DNA sequence: TGCAGTGCCGACAGGGACAGGGTCGCTGAAGCTTTCTTT. Supplemented by reference TRBV29-1 and TRBJ1-1, the full variable domain reads SAVISQKPSRDICQRGTSLTIQCQVDSQVTMMFWYRQQPGQSLTLIATANQGSEATYESGFVIDKFPISRPNLTFSTLTVSNMSPEDSSIYLCSADRDRVAEAFFGQGTRLTVV.

This clonotype appeared a few times. This chain links TRBV20-1 with TRBJ2-1; the match to TRBD2 covers 9 bases. The CDR3 sequence is 14 residues long. The junction had 5 bases not matched to a gene; V was cut back by 3 bases and J by 5 bases. Germline V gene lookup returns CDR1 DFQATT and CDR2 SNEGSKA (reference sequence). CDR3 region: CSARGLAVDNEQFF. Here the CDR3 DNA reads TGCAGTGCTAGGGGACTAGCCGTAGACAATGAGCAGTTCTTC.

This sequence joins TRBV3-1 and TRBJ1-5; possible D gene TRBD1, 5 bases. Per germline, CDR1 LGHDT and CDR2 YNNKEL (reference sequence). V lost 4 bases and J 1 base, leaving 11 bases between the germline ends. The CDR3 spans 15 residues. As DNA, the CDR3 is TGTGCCAGCAGCCTTGGGAGGACAAGCAATCAGCCCCAGCATTTT. Translated: CASSLGRTSNQPQHF. Combining the CDR3 with reference TRBV3-1 and TRBJ1-5 gives the whole variable domain DTAVSQTPKYLVTQMGNDKSIKCEQNLGHDTMYWYKQDSKKFLKIMFSYNNKELIINETVPNRFSPKSPDKAHLNLHINSLELGDSAVYFCASSLGRTSNQPQHFGDGTRLSIL.

This clonotype was counted ten times or more. The chain recombines TRBV6-5 with TRBJ2-5; 13 bases fit TRBD2. V lost 6 bases, J lost 5 bases, and 9 bases stayed unmatched. From germline, CDR1 is MNHEY and CDR2 SVGAGI. This CDR3 region has 16 residues. This CDR3 is CASSRLGLAGFETQYF. For the CDR3, the DNA is TGTGCCAGCAGCCGGCTGGGACTAGCGGGGTTCGAGACCCAGTACTTC.

The V call is TRBV2, the J call TRBJ2-7; D might be TRBD1 (5 bases). The CDR3 has 11 residues. Germline V gene sequence: CDR1 SNHLY, CDR2 FYNNEI. V was pared by 3 bases and J by 7 bases, with 7 bases between. The CDR3: CASSEDNEQYF. CDR3 DNA: TGTGCCAGCAGTGAGGACAATGAGCAGTACTTC.

The table lists this clonotype with many counts. The chain joins TRBV6-2 or TRBV6-3 to TRBJ2-7; D is uncertain. This CDR3 comprises 13 residues. Per the germline V gene, CDR1 is MNHEY and CDR2 is SVGEGT. V lost 2 bases, J lost 2 bases, and 7 bases lay in between. CDR3 nucleotide sequence: TGTGCCAGCAGTTACAGTGGAGCCTACGAGCAGTACTTC. Translation: CASSYSGAYEQYF.

The table lists this clonotype with many counts. V usage is TRBV9 and J usage is TRBJ2-7; possibly TRBD2 for D (6 bases). V was trimmed by 3 bases and J by 5 bases, leaving 18 bases between them. The CDR3 spans 15 residues. The germline gives CDR1 SGDLS, CDR2 YYNGEE. CDR3: CASSAQVGGPNEQYF. As DNA, the CDR3 is TGTGCCAGCAGCGCCCAGGTCGGGGGTCCCAACGAGCAGTACTTC.

This clonotype appeared many times. The chain has TRBV7-2 and TRBJ1-2; tentative D call: TRBD1 (6 bases). The CDR3 is 13 amino acids. CDR1 SGHTA and CDR2 FQGNSA come from the germline V gene. V dropped 5 bases and J dropped 8 bases, with 15 bases sitting between them. CDR3 DNA sequence: TGTGCCAGCAGCCCATCACAGGGCAGGGGCTACACCTTC. Translating gives CASSPSQGRGYTF.

This clonotype was picked up many times. The V and J genes are TRBV29-1 and TRBJ1-5; 8 bases align to TRBD1. Germline loops: CDR1 SQVTM, CDR2 ANQGSEA. J was trimmed by 3 bases and V by 3 bases; bases with no gene match: 7. The CDR3 length is 15 residues. CDR3 loop: CSVDGQGRNNQPQHF. CDR3 nucleotide sequence: TGCAGCGTTGACGGACAGGGACGAAACAATCAGCCCCAGCATTTT. The variable domain in full, with the rest retrieved from reference TRBV29-1 and TRBJ1-5, is SAVISQKPSRDICQRGTSLTIQCQVDSQVTMMFWYRQQPGQSLTLIATANQGSEATYESGFVIDKFPISRPNLTFSTLTVSNMSPEDSSIYLCSVDGQGRNNQPQHFGDGTRLSIL.